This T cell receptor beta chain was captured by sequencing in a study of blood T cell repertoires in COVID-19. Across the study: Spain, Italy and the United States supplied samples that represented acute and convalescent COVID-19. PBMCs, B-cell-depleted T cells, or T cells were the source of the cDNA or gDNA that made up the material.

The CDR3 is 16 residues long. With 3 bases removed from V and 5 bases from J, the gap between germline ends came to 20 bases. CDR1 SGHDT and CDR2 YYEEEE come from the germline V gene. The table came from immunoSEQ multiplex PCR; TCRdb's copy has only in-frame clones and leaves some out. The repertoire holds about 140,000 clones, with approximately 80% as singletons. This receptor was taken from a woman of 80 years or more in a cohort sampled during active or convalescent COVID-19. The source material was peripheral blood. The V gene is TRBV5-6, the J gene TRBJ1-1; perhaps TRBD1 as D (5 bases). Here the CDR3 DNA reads TGTGCCAGCAGCTGGGGGGGTTTTAAGGGTTGGACTGAAGCTTTCTTT. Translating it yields CASSWGGFKGWTEAFF.